The present T cell receptor beta chain was sequenced within a study of T-cell memory formation after mild COVID-19 listed by TCRdb under 2021. Study-wide context: Most TCR sequence clusters were specific to one of the two donors. The cohort comprised two young, previously healthy adult volunteers, one female and one male. Longitudinal TCRalpha and TCRbeta repertoire sequencing tracked T-cell clones expanding and contracting after mild COVID-19 in two donors.

Ficoll-Paque density gradient centrifugation was the method used to isolate PBMCs. V is cut by 4 bases and J by 1 base, and the space between the germline ends is 10 bases. Reading from cysteine to phenylalanine, the CDR3 counts 15 amino acids. Only the CDR3 DNA is retained, 45 bases long and in frame from the first base. The germline V gene (reference sequence) sets CDR1 to LGHDT and CDR2 to YNNKEL. The sequencer listed for this sample is Illumina NovaSeq 6000. cDNA libraries for TCRalpha and TCRbeta were prepared by 5'RACE using constant-segment primers, with sample barcodes and unique molecular identifiers added. RNA was extracted from every sample with Trizol reagent. Libraries were amplified in two PCR steps, with a second sample barcode and Illumina TruSeq adapters added in the second step. Sequencing of the libraries was done on an Illumina NovaSeq, producing 2 x 150 bp paired-end reads. The source study handled its data this way. Demultiplexing of reads and collapsing into UMI-guided consensus sequences were performed with migec v1.2.7. Using mixcr v2.1.11, the UMI consensuses were aligned to TRA and TRB V and J templates and assembled into clonotypes. A clonotype was counted as expanded or contracted only when both edgeR and NoisET called the clonotype significant, with the noise models trained on biological replicates. For edgeR calls, the thresholds were a false discovery rate-adjusted p below 0.01 and a log2 fold-change of 1. As an exploratory analysis of dynamics, max-normalized trajectories of the 1000 most abundant clonotypes were examined with PCA combined with hierarchical clustering. Separately sequenced CD4+ and CD8+ repertoires were used to assign the CD4 or CD8 phenotype of responding clones. Through fastp at Q25 and MiXCR, TCRdb rebuilt clones from the public reads, retaining in-frame beta chains. Duplicate CDR3 protein sequences are folded into a single record with the most common DNA and genes. The V and J calls and clone size come from TCRdb's table, not from the authors' own analysis. In all, the sample holds 450,000 to 650,000 distinct CDR3 sequences, and roughly 20% of those were seen once. The leading ten clones occupy 12% of the sample.

Overall study outcomes, separate from this receptor: SARS-CoV-2 specificity of the second-wave clones peaking on day 37 was not confirmed. Some responding clones were found in pre-infection memory, which suggests that pre-existing cross-reactive memory T cells took part in the SARS-CoV-2 response. Contracting CD4+ clones appeared mostly in the CM and EM memory subsets, whereas CD8+ clones were enriched in EMRA. From day 15 to 85, contracting clones showed balanced CD4/CD8 phenotypes, whereas a second wave of clones that expanded from day 15 to 37 leaned towards CD4+. Only two mild cases were covered in the study, and larger cohorts including severe cases with pre-infection samples were considered necessary.

With regard to this clonotype: Its cognate antigen has yet to be identified. No much larger clonotype is one base removed from it; base qualities were not supplied.

The sample taken for sequencing was PBMCs or a T cell subset sorted from them (not recorded which). The rearranged segments are TRBV3-1 and TRBJ2-2, with a weak D call of TRBD2 (5 bases match). This receptor was taken from an adult woman who had mild COVID-19 (a few samples of this study predate the infection). The sample titles of this study are shuffled in the database, so cell type and time point are left out; the donor was told from shared clones. The DNA sequence is TGTGCCAGCAGCCGAAATCGGGAGAACACCGGGGAGCTGTTTTTT. Its translation is CASSRNRENTGELFF.